The 14 T cell receptor beta chains given below trace back to one sample, sequenced in a study of neurological immune-mediated disorders. TCRdb called the 5' RACE reads again in MiXCR, with one record for every CDR3 protein. The sample shows some 60,000 distinct CDR3 sequences, approximately 3.7% of them seen only once. Sequencing was performed on PBMCs. These receptors were obtained from a woman aged 45 to 65 with multiple sclerosis.

The J gene is TRBJ2-1, the V gene TRBV27; D is uncertain. CDR1 and CDR2 from the germline V gene are MNHEY and SMNVEV (reference sequence). The length of the CDR3 is 13 residues. The germline V and J ends were trimmed by 6 bases and 12 bases, with 18 bases remaining between them. Here the CDR3 reads CASRPGALVVQFF. CDR3 nucleotide sequence: TGTGCCAGCAGGCCCGGAGCGCTCGTGGTGCAGTTCTTC.

Ten or more counts support this clonotype. The rearrangement uses TRBV6-5 and TRBJ2-1; no reliable D call. The CDR3 loop spans 14 amino acids. Germline V CDR1 and CDR2: MNHEY, SVGAGI. The V end was cut by 6 bases, the J end by 2 bases, with 11 bases between. The CDR3 bases are TGTGCCAGCAGACGGCAGGAGCCCTACAATGAGCAGTTCTTC. Translation: CASRRQEPYNEQFF.

Of note for this clonotype: This could be a read error, since a much larger clone is one nucleotide away. This likely comes from a read error, as the CDR3 has no conserved phenylalanine or tryptophan at its end. The rearrangement links TRBV9 to TRBJ1-2; maybe TRBD1 (6 bases). Trimming removed 6 bases at V and 2 bases at J, with 14 bases between. The CDR3 is 14 amino acids. Looked up from germline, CDR1 is SGDLS and CDR2 is YYNGEE. CDR3 DNA: TGTGCCAGCACAGGGGACGCTCCAAACTATGGCTACACCGTC. Translation: CASTGDAPNYGYTV.

This clonotype was recorded at least ten times. This chain links TRBV20-1 with TRBJ2-3; D is possibly TRBD2 (5 bases). Germline V CDR1 and CDR2: DFQATT, SNEGSKA (reference sequence). Between the trimmed V and J ends, which lost 3 bases and 6 bases, there was a span of 19 bases. The CDR3 length is 15 residues. CDR3 protein: CSASGVTLGRDTQYF. DNA for the CDR3: TGCAGTGCTAGCGGGGTAACCCTAGGCAGGGATACGCAGTATTTT.

This clonotype was observed many times. The genes are TRBV7-2 and TRBJ2-5, with D maybe TRBD2 (5 bases). This CDR3 has 14 residues. Germline CDR1 reads SGHTA; CDR2 reads FQGNSA. V lost 3 bases to trimming and J lost 5 bases, with 13 bases between them. In DNA form, the CDR3 reads TGTGCCAGCAGCTTGGGGAGTGTAGGGGAGACCCAGTACTTC. It specifies CASSLGSVGETQYF.

There are many counts of this clonotype. The rearrangement joins TRBV5-4 to TRBJ1-2; 7 positions match TRBD1. V lost 4 bases, J lost 9 bases, and 18 bases stayed unmatched. This CDR3 contains 16 residues. The V gene's germline CDR1 is SGHNT and CDR2 YYREEE (reference sequence). CDR3 coding DNA: TGTGCCAGCAGCCCGCCAAGGGGGACAGCTTTTAGGCGCTACACCTTC. It codes for CASSPPRGTAFRRYTF.

This clonotype was seen ten or more times. The junction differs from germline at one of its ends, possibly a read error. The genes are TRBV5-1 and TRBJ1-5; TRBD1 matches 10 bases. Germline V gene lookup returns CDR1 SGHRS and CDR2 YFSETQ. The CDR3 covers 17 residues. The DNA of the CDR3 is TGCGCCAGCAGCACCGGGACAGGGGATGTAATCAATCAGCCCCAGAATTTT. It codes for CASSTGTGDVINQPQNF.

This clonotype was recorded many times. The chain combines TRBV20-1 with TRBJ2-3; TRBD2 is a possible D gene (5 bases). The CDR3 consists of 14 residues. Germline CDR1 reads DFQATT; CDR2 reads SNEGSKA (reference sequence). V was trimmed by 6 bases and J by 0 bases, leaving 13 bases between them. The CDR3 loop reads CSASGRTSTDTQYF. In DNA, the CDR3 is TGCAGTGCCAGCGGCCGGACTAGCACAGATACGCAGTATTTT.

This clonotype was detected ten times or more. This chain joins TRBV5-1 and TRBJ2-1; 8 bases match TRBD2. CDR3 size: 14 residues. V dropped 1 base and J dropped 10; count of bases not matched to a gene: 7. Germline lookup yields CDR1 SGHRS and CDR2 YFSETQ. CDR3 protein: CASSLNLAGLEQFF. The CDR3 DNA follows: TGCGCCAGCAGCTTGAATCTAGCGGGCCTCGAGCAGTTCTTC.

This clonotype appeared many times. The chain has TRBV7-8 and TRBJ2-5; TRBD2 matches at 11 bases. The CDR3 loop spans 17 amino acids. Unmatched junction bases numbered 5, after V lost 0 bases and J lost 2 bases. Looked up from germline, CDR1 is SGHVS and CDR2 is FQNEAQ. The CDR3 DNA follows: TGTGCCAGCAGCTTAGCCCATAGCGGGAGGGGACAAGAGACCCAGTACTTC. Translation: CASSLAHSGRGQETQYF.

This clonotype was counted at least ten times. The chain employs TRBV4-3 and TRBJ2-1; D is unresolved. Germline lookup yields CDR1 LGHNA and CDR2 YSLEER. Trimming removed 5 bases from V and 0 bases from J, with 11 bases in between. The CDR3 is 15 residues long. Written as DNA, the CDR3 is TGCGCCAGCAGCGGCGCAATGGGCTCCTACAATGAGCAGTTCTTC. Translated, it gives CASSGAMGSYNEQFF.

This clonotype was found many times. The rearrangement uses TRBV7-9 and TRBJ2-4; D is possibly TRBD1 (6 bases). The germline V gene encodes CDR1 SEHNR and CDR2 FQNEAQ (reference sequence). CDR3 size: 14 residues. Between the trimmed V and J ends, which lost 5 bases and 7 bases, there was a span of 15 bases. CDR3 residues: CASSPEGDGNIQYF. The CDR3 bases are TGTGCCAGCAGCCCCGAGGGGGACGGGAACATTCAGTACTTC.

This clonotype occurred many times. The chain joins TRBV9 to TRBJ2-2; D possibly corresponds to TRBD1 (5 bases). The CDR3 loop spans 18 amino acids. V was trimmed by 0 bases and J by 0 bases, leaving 15 bases between them. The germline gives CDR1 SGDLS, CDR2 YYNGEE. This CDR3 is CASSVGGRLGSNTGELFF. CDR3 DNA sequence: TGTGCCAGCAGCGTAGGGGGCAGGCTAGGGTCGAACACCGGGGAGCTGTTTTTT. Full variable domain (rest looked up from reference TRBV9 and TRBJ2-2): DSGVTQTPKHLITATGQRVTLRCSPRSGDLSVYWYQQSLDQGLQFLIQYYNGEERAKGNILERFSAQQFPDLHSELNLSSLELGDSALYFCASSVGGRLGSNTGELFFGEGSRLTVL.

At least ten counts were recorded for this clonotype. V usage is TRBV29-1 and J usage is TRBJ2-5; tentative D call: TRBD1 (5 bases). Trimming removed 7 bases at V and 0 bases at J, with 12 bases between. CDR1 and CDR2 from the germline V gene are SQVTM and ANQGSEA. This CDR3 has 13 amino acids. CDR3 region: CSAIAGNQETQYF. For the CDR3, the DNA is TGCAGCGCCATCGCAGGGAACCAAGAGACCCAGTACTTC.